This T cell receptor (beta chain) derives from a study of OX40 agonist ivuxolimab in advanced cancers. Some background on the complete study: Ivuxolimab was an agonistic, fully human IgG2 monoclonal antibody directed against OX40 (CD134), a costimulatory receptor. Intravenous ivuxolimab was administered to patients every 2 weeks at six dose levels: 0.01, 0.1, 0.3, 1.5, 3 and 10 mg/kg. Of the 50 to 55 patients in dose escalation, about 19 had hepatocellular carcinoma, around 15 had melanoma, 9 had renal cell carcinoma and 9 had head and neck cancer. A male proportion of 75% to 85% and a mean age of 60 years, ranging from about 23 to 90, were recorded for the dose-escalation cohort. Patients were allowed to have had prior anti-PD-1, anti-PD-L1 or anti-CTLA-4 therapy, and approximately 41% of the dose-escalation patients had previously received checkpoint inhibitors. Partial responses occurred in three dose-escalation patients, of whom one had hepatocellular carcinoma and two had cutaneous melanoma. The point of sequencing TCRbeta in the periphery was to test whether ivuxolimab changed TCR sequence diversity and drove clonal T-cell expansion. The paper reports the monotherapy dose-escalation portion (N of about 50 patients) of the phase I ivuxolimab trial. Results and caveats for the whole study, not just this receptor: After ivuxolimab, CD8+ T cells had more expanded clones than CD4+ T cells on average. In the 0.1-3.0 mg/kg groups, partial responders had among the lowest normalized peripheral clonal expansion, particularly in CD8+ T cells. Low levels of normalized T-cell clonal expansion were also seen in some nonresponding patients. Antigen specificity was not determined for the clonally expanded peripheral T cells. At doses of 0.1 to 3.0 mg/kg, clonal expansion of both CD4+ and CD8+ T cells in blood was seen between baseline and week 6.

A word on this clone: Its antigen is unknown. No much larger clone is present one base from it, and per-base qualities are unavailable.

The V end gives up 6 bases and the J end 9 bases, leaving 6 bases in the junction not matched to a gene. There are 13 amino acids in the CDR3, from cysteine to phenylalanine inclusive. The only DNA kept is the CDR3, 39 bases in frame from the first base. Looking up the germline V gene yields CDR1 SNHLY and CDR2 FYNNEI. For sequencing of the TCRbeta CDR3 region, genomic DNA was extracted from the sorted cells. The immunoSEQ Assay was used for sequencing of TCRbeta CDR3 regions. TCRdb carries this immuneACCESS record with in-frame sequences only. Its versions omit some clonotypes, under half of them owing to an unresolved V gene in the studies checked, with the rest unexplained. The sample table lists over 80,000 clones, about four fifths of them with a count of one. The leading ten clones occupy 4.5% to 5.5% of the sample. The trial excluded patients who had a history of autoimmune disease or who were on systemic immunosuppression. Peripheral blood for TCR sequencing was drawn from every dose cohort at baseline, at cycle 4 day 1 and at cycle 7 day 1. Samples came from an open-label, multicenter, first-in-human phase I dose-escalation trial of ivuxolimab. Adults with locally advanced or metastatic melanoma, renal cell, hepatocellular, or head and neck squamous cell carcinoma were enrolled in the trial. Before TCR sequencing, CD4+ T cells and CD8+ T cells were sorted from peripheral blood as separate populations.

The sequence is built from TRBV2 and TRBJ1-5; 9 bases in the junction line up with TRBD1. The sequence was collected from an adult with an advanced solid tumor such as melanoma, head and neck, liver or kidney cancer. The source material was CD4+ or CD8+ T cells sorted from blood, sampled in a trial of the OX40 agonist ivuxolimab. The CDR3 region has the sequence CASREDRGSPQHF. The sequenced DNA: TGTGCCAGCAGGGAGGACAGGGGTTCGCCCCAGCATTTT.